This TCR beta chain is from a study of human T cells and chemical hapten exposure. Background on the study: Patch testing was performed with 0.01% DPC on the upper back, with reading at 6 days.

One entry per CDR3 protein results from TCRdb running MiXCR on the RACE reads. The table shows about 95,000 distinct CDR3 sequences, with 9.5% to 12% occurring only once. The sample holds many counts of this clonotype. Its antigen remains unidentified. The time point here: patch test 2, 6 weeks after DPC sensitization. Treatment in this sample: therapeutic diphenylcyclopropenone sensitization with weekly scalp DPC. Study conclusions and caveats: A positive correlation with patch test score was found for PT1 expanded TCR counts.

This specimen was whole blood, taken in connection with sensitization to the hapten diphenylcyclopropenone (DPC). The TCR was taken from a woman aged 35 to 49 with alopecia areata. Some clones in this sample may be carry-over from other donors' samples.

The CDR3 spells CATSPPTGPQETQYF. CDR3 nucleotide sequence: TGTGCCACCAGCCCTCCGACAGGCCCCCAAGAGACCCAGTACTTC. The rearrangement uses TRBV15 and TRBJ2-5, with D possibly matching TRBD1 (6 bases). V was pared by 5 bases and J by 1 base, with 14 bases between. Per germline, CDR1 LNHNV and CDR2 YYDKDF (reference sequence). This CDR3 has 15 amino acids.